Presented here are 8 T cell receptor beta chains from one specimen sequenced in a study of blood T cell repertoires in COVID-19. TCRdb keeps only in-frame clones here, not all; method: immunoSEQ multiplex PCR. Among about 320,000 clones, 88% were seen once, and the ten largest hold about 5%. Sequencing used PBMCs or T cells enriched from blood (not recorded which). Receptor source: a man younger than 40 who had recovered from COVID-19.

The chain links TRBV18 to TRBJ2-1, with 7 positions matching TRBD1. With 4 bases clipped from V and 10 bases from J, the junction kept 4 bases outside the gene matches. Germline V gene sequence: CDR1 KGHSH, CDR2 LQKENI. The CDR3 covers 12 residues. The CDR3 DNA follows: TGTGCCAGCTCACAGGGGGCGCAAGAGCAGTTCTTC. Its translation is CASSQGAQEQFF.

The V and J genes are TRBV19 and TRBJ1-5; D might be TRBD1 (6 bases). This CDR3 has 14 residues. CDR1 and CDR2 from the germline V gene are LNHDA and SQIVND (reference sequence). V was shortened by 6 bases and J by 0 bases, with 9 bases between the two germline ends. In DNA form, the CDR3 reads TGTGCCAGTAGCTTGACAGGTAGCAATCAGCCCCAGCATTTT. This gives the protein CASSLTGSNQPQHF.

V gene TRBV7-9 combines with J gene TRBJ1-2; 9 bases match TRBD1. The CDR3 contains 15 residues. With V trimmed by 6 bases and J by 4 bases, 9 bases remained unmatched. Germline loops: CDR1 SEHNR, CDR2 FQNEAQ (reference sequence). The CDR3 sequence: CASRLAGTGSYGYTF. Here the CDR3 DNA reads TGTGCCAGCAGGTTGGCCGGGACAGGGAGCTATGGCTACACCTTC.

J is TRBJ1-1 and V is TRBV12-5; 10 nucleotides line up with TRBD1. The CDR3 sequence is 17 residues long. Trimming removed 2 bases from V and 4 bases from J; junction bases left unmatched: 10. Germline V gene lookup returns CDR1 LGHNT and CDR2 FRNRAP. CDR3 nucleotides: TGTGCTAGTGGTTTGACCCAAGGGACAGGGGTTGGCACTGAAGCTTTCTTT. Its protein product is CASGLTQGTGVGTEAFF.

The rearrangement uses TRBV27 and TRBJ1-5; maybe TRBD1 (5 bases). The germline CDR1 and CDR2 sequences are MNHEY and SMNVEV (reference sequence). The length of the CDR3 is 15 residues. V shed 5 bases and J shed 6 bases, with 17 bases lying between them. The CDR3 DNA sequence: TGTGCCAGCAGTACGTCCGGGACCGGGGGTCAGCCCCAGCATTTT. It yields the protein CASSTSGTGGQPQHF.

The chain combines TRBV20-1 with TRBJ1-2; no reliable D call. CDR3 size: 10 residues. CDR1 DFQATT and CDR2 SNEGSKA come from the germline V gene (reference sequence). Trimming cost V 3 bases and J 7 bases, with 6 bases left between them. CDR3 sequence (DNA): TGCAGTGCTAGTTACGGTGGCTACACCTTC. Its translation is CSASYGGYTF.

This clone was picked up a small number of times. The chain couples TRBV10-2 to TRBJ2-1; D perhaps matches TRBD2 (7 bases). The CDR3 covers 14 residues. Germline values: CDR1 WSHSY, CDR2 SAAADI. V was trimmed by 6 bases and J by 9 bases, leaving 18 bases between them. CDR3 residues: CASRGGGLPGEQFF. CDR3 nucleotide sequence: TGCGCCAGCAGGGGCGGGGGCCTCCCGGGTGAGCAGTTCTTC.

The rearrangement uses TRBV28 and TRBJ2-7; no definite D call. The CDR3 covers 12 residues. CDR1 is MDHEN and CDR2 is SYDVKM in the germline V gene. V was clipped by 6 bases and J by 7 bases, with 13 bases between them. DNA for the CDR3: TGTGCCAGCAGAGAGGCAAGTCAAGAGCAGTACTTC. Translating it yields CASREASQEQYF.